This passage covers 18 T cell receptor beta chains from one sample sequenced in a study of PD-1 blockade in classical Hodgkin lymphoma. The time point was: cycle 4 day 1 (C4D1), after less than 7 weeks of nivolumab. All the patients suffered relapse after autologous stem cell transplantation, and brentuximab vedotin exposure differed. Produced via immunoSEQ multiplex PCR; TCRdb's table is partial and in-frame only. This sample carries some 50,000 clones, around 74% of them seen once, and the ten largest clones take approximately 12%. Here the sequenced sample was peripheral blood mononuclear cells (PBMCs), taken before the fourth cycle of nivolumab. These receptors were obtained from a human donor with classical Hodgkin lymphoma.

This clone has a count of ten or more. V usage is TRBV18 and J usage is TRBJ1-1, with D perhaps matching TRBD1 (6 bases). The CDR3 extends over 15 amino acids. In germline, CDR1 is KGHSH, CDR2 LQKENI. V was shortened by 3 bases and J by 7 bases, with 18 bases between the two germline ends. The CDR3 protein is CASSPSSYGGLEAFF. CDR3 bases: TGTGCCAGCTCACCCTCCTCATATGGGGGCCTTGAAGCTTTCTTT.

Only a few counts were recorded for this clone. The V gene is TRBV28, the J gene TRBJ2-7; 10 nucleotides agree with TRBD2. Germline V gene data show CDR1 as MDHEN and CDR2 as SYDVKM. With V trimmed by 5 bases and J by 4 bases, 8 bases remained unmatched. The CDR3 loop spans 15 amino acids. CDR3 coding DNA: TGTGCCAGCAGTGCCGGACTAGCGGTGGGGTACGAGCAGTACTTC. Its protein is CASSAGLAVGYEQYF. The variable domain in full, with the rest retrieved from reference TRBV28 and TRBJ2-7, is DVKVTQSSRYLVKRTGEKVFLECVQDMDHENMFWYRQDPGLGLRLIYFSYDVKMKEKGDIPEGYSVSREKKERFSLILESASTNQTSMYLCASSAGLAVGYEQYFGPGTRLTVT.

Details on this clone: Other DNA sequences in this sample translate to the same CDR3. CDR3 nucleotides: TGTGCCAGCAGCGCGGGACTAGCGGCCACAGATACGCAGTATTTT. This gives the protein CASSAGLAATDTQYF. J is TRBJ2-3 and V is TRBV9; 11 nucleotides line up with TRBD2. CDR3 length equals 15 residues. V was clipped by 3 bases and J by 2 bases; unmatched bases: 2. Germline lookup yields CDR1 SGDLS and CDR2 YYNGEE.

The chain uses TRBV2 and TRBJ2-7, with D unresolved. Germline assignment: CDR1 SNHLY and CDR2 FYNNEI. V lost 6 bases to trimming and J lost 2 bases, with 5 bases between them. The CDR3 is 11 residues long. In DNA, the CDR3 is TGTGCCAGCAGCCGGACCTACGAGCAGTACTTC. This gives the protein CASSRTYEQYF.

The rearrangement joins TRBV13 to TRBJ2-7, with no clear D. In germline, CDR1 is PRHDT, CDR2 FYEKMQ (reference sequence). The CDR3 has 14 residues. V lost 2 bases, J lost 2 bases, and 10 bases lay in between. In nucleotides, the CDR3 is TGTGCCAGCAGCTTAACACAGCAGACCTACGAGCAGTACTTC. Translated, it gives CASSLTQQTYEQYF.

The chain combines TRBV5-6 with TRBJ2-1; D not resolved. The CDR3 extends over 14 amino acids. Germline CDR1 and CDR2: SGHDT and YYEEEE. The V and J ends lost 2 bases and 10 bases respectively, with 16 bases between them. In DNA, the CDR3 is TGTGCCAGCAGCTTTGGGTATGCCGCTCGGGAGCAGTTCTTC. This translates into CASSFGYAAREQFF.

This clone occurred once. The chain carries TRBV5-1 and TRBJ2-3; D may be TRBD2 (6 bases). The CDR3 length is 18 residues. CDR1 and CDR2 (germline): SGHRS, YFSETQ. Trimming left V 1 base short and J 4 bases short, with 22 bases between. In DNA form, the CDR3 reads TGCGCCAGCAGCTTGAAGGTCGGAGGGAGAGGTCTAGCAGATACGCAGTATTTT. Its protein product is CASSLKVGGRGLADTQYF.

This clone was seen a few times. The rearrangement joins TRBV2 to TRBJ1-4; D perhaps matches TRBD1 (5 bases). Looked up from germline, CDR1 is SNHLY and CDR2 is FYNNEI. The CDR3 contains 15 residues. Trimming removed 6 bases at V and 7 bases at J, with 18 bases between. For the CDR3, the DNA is TGTGCCAGCAGCGGGACGGGCTCGGAGGGTGAAAAACTGTTTTTT. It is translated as CASSGTGSEGEKLFF. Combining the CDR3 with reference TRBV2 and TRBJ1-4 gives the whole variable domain EPEVTQTPSHQVTQMGQEVILRCVPISNHLYFYWYRQILGQKVEFLVSFYNNEISEKSEIFDDQFSVERPDGSNFTLKIRSTKLEDSAMYFCASSGTGSEGEKLFFGSGTQLSVL.

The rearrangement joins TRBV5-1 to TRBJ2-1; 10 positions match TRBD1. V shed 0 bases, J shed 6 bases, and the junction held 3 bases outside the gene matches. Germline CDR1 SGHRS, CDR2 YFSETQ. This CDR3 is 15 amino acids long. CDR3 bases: TGCGCCAGCAGCTTGGGGACAGGGGGTTCCAATGAGCAGTTCTTC. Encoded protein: CASSLGTGGSNEQFF.

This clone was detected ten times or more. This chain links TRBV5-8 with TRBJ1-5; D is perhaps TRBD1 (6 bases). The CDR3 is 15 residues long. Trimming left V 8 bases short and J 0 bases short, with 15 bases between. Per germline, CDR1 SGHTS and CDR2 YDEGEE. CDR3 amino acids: CASTIQGYSNQPQHF. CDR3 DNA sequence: TGTGCCAGTACAATACAGGGTTATAGCAATCAGCCCCAGCATTTT.

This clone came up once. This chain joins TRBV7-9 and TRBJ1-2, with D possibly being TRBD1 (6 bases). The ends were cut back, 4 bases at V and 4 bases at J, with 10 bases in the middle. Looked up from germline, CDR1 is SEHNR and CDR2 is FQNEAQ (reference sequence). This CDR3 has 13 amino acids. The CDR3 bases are TGTGCCAGCAGCTCGACAGGAGTCTATGGCTACACCTTC. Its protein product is CASSSTGVYGYTF.

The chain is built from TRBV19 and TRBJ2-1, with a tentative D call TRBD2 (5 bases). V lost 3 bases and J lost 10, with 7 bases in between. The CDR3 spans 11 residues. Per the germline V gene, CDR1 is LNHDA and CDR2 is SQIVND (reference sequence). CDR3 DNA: TGTGCCAGTAGTATGTGGGAGGAGCAGTTCTTC. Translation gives CASSMWEEQFF. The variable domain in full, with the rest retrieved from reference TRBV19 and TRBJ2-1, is DGGITQSPKYLFRKEGQNVTLSCEQNLNHDAMYWYRQDPGQGLRLIYYSQIVNDFQKGDIAEGYSVSREKKESFPLTVTSAQKNPTAFYLCASSMWEEQFFGPGTRLTVL.

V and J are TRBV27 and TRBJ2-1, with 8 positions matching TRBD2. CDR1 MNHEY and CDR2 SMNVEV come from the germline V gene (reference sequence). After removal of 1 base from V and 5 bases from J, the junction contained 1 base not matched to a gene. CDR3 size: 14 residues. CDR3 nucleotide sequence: TGTGCCAGCAGTTTATTAGCGGGGAACAATGAGCAGTTCTTC. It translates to CASSLLAGNNEQFF.

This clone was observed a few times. CDR3 in DNA: TGTGCCAGCAGCCTCCTCCGGGGAGGGGATTACAATGAGCAGTTCTTC. Residues: CASSLLRGGDYNEQFF. The chain couples TRBV5-4 to TRBJ2-1, with TRBD2 matching over 7 bases. This CDR3 comprises 16 residues. Germline CDR1 reads SGHNT; CDR2 reads YYREEE (reference sequence). V shed 4 bases, J shed 4 bases, and the junction held 11 bases outside the gene matches.

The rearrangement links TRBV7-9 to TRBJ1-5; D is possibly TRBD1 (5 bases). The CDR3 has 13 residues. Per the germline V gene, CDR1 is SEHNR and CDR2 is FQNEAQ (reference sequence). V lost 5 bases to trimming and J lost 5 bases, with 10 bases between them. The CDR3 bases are TGTGCCAGCAGCCTTACAGGTTATCAGCCCCAGCATTTT. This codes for CASSLTGYQPQHF.

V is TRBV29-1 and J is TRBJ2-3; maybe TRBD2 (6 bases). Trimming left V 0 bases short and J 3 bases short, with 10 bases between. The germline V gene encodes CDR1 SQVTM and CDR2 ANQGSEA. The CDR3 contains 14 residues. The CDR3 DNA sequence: TGCAGCGTTGAAGATGGGGGGTGGACAGATACGCAGTATTTT. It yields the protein CSVEDGGWTDTQYF.

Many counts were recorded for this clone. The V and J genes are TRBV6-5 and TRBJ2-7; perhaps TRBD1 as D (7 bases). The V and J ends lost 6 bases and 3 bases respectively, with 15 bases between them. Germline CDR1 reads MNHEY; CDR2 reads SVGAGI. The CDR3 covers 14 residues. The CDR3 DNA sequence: TGTGCCAGCAGCAACGCGGGACAGAGCTACGAGCAGTACTTC. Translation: CASSNAGQSYEQYF.

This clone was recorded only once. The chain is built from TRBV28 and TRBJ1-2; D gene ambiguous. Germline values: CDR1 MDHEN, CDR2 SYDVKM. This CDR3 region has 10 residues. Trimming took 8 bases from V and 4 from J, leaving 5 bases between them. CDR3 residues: CASGPYGYTF. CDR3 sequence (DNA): TGTGCCAGCGGACCCTATGGCTACACCTTC.